Following are 27 T cell receptor beta chains from one sample sequenced in a study of shared clonotypes between healthy human individuals. Positively selected for CCR7, the CD45RO-negative cells used as naive CD8 cells excluded terminally differentiated effector memory CD45RA+ cells. Measured with immunoSEQ multiplex PCR; TCRdb has only the in-frame clones, and not every one. Altogether roughly 2,000,000 clones are present, about 94% being singletons, with the ten largest covering 1% to 1.5%. Material: naive CD8+ T cells sorted from blood. Receptors were obtained from a man younger than 35 in good health.

V is TRBV27 and J is TRBJ1-1; D remains ambiguous. This CDR3 has 15 residues. Germline V gene data show CDR1 as MNHEY and CDR2 as SMNVEV (reference sequence). Trimming shortened V by 0 bases and J by 0 bases, and 8 bases separated the two germline ends. The CDR3 spells CASSLSWAMNTEAFF. CDR3 nucleotide sequence: TGTGCCAGCAGTTTATCGTGGGCCATGAACACTGAAGCTTTCTTT.

This clone has more than one count but fewer than ten. The chain employs TRBV4-1 and TRBJ1-1; no reliable D call. The CDR3 has 15 amino acids. Trimming pared 5 bases from V and 0 bases from J, leaving 13 bases between. Germline V gene sequence: CDR1 MGHRA, CDR2 YSYEKL. For the CDR3, the DNA is TGCGCCAGCAGCACCGCCACGGGGTTGAACACTGAAGCTTTCTTT. This gives the protein CASSTATGLNTEAFF.

This clone came up a few times. The J gene is TRBJ1-2, the V gene TRBV2; TRBD1 is a possible D gene (5 bases). Trimming took 5 bases from V and 5 from J, leaving 15 bases between them. CDR1 SNHLY and CDR2 FYNNEI come from the germline V gene. The CDR3 loop spans 14 amino acids. CDR3 loop: CASSQRDGDYGYTF. The CDR3 bases are TGTGCCAGCAGTCAACGGGACGGCGATTATGGCTACACCTTC.

This sequence joins TRBV7-8 and TRBJ2-1; possibly TRBD2 for D (6 bases). This CDR3 is 15 amino acids long. Germline CDR1 and CDR2: SGHVS and FQNEAQ. Trimming cost V 3 bases and J 5 bases, with 14 bases left between them. The CDR3 DNA reads TGTGCCAGCAGCTTTAGGGCTAGCGCTAACAATGAGCAGTTCTTC. This encodes CASSFRASANNEQFF.

This chain joins TRBV2 and TRBJ2-7, with 8 bases aligning to TRBD1. Germline CDR1 is SNHLY and CDR2 is FYNNEI. V shed 5 bases and J 4 bases; nucleotides not matched to a gene: 10. The CDR3 has 15 residues. The CDR3 protein is CASSPFRQGSYEQYF. DNA of the CDR3: TGTGCCAGCAGTCCGTTCCGACAGGGGTCGTACGAGCAGTACTTC. The full variable domain, completed using reference TRBV2 and TRBJ2-7, is EPEVTQTPSHQVTQMGQEVILRCVPISNHLYFYWYRQILGQKVEFLVSFYNNEISEKSEIFDDQFSVERPDGSNFTLKIRSTKLEDSAMYFCASSPFRQGSYEQYFGPGTRLTVT.

The chain joins TRBV11-2 to TRBJ1-2; D gene uncertain. This CDR3 spans 13 amino acids. From germline, CDR1 is SGHAT and CDR2 FQNNGV. Between the trimmed V and J ends, which lost 1 base and 3 bases, there was a span of 6 bases. CDR3 sequence: CASSLAADYGYTF. The CDR3 DNA is TGTGCCAGCAGCTTAGCGGCAGACTATGGCTACACCTTC.

The chain has TRBV5-1 and TRBJ2-7; 12 nucleotides agree with TRBD2. CDR3 length equals 14 residues. The trim removed 2 bases at V and 6 bases at J, leaving 3 bases unmatched. From germline, CDR1 is SGHRS and CDR2 YFSETQ. Here the CDR3 reads CASSFRLAGVEQYF. The CDR3 DNA is TGCGCCAGCAGCTTCCGACTAGCGGGAGTCGAGCAGTACTTC. The entire variable domain, with the rest obtained from reference TRBV5-1 and TRBJ2-7, is as follows: KAGVTQTPRYLIKTRGQQVTLSCSPISGHRSVSWYQQTPGQGLQFLFEYFSETQRNKGNFPGRFSGRQFSNSRSEMNVSTLELGDSALYLCASSFRLAGVEQYFGPGTRLTVT.

In regard to this clone: The same CDR3 is also encoded by other DNA sequences in this sample. This chain uses TRBV25-1 with TRBJ1-1; D remains unclear. Germline assignment: CDR1 MGHDK and CDR2 SYGVNS. Trimming cost V 3 bases and J 2 bases, with 4 bases left between them. The CDR3 is 12 residues long. The CDR3 DNA reads TGTGCCAGCAGTGAGGGTAACACTGAAGCTTTCTTT. As protein: CASSEGNTEAFF.

The chain combines TRBV4-3 with TRBJ2-7; D is perhaps TRBD1 or TRBD2 (6 bases each). Germline V gene sequence: CDR1 LGHNA, CDR2 YSLEER. The CDR3 length is 15 residues. The V and J ends lost 1 base and 4 bases respectively, with 14 bases between them. The CDR3 DNA sequence: TGCGCCAGCAGCCAAGTGTGGGGGGCGGTGTACGAGCAGTACTTC. This sequence encodes CASSQVWGAVYEQYF.

The J gene is TRBJ2-1, the V gene TRBV30; D call uncertain. Trimming left V 3 bases short and J 7 bases short, with 4 bases between. Germline CDR1 is GTSNPN and CDR2 is SVGIG (reference sequence). CDR3 length equals 10 residues. The CDR3 reads CAWRGNEQFF. CDR3 sequence (DNA): TGTGCCTGGAGAGGGAATGAGCAGTTCTTC.

J is TRBJ1-6 and V is TRBV5-5; 7 bases match TRBD1. The CDR3 has 18 amino acids. V shed 0 bases, J shed 0 bases, and the junction held 6 bases outside the gene matches. Germline V gene data show CDR1 as SGHKS and CDR2 as YYEKEE (reference sequence). The CDR3 sequence is CASSLGDSGSSYNSPLHF. The CDR3 nucleotides are TGTGCCAGCAGCTTGGGGGACAGCGGTTCCTCCTATAATTCACCCCTCCACTTT. Looking up the rest from reference TRBV5-5 and TRBJ1-6 gives the full variable domain: DAGVTQSPTHLIKTRGQQVTLRCSPISGHKSVSWYQQVLGQGPQFIFQYYEKEERGRGNFPDRFSARQFPNYSSELNVNALLLGDSALYLCASSLGDSGSSYNSPLHFGNGTRLTVT.

This rearrangement joins TRBV30 to TRBJ1-4; the D gene is possibly TRBD1 (5 bases). V was cut by 4 bases and J by 0 bases, with 6 bases left in between. CDR1 GTSNPN and CDR2 SVGIG come from the germline V gene (reference sequence). The CDR3 consists of 13 residues. The CDR3 DNA is TGTGCCTGGACGGGGCCAACTAATGAAAAACTGTTTTTT. This encodes CAWTGPTNEKLFF.

Note on this clone: The same CDR3 also results from other DNA sequences found in this sample. CDR3: CASSDPGTGNEQFF. In nucleotides, the CDR3 is TGTGCCAGCAGTGATCCCGGGACAGGGAATGAGCAGTTCTTC. V usage is TRBV6-1 and J usage is TRBJ2-1; 9 bases line up with TRBD1. The CDR3 spans 14 residues. After removal of 3 bases from V and 7 bases from J, the junction contained 4 bases not matched to a gene. Germline V gene sequence: CDR1 MNHNS, CDR2 SASEGT.

Points on this clone: Additional DNA sequences in this sample encode the identical CDR3. The V call is TRBV27, the J call TRBJ2-7; D may be TRBD1 or TRBD2 (5 bases each). CDR3 size: 13 residues. Between the trimmed V and J ends, which lost 6 bases and 3 bases, there was a span of 12 bases. The V gene's germline CDR1 is MNHEY and CDR2 SMNVEV (reference sequence). The CDR3 coding sequence is TGTGCCAGCAGCCACGGGACCGGCTACGAGCAGTACTTC. This gives the protein CASSHGTGYEQYF.

The J gene is TRBJ2-1, the V gene TRBV11-3; TRBD2 might be the D (7 bases). The V end was cut by 6 bases, the J end by 8 bases, with 11 bases between. The germline CDR1 and CDR2 sequences are SGHNT and YENEEA. The CDR3 contains 12 residues. The CDR3 protein is CASRGAGDEQFF. CDR3 nucleotides: TGTGCCAGCAGGGGGGCGGGAGATGAGCAGTTCTTC.

The V and J genes are TRBV28 and TRBJ2-3; the D gene is possibly TRBD2 (6 bases). The CDR3 extends over 12 amino acids. Trimming shortened V by 6 bases and J by 4 bases, and 8 bases separated the two germline ends. CDR1 and CDR2 from the germline V gene are MDHEN and SYDVKM. This CDR3 is CASRLAPDTQYF. The CDR3 coding sequence is TGTGCCAGCAGACTAGCCCCAGATACGCAGTATTTT.

This sequence joins TRBV2 and TRBJ2-5; no definite D call. V shed 6 bases and J shed 5 bases, with 13 bases lying between them. This CDR3 has 13 residues. The germline V gene encodes CDR1 SNHLY and CDR2 FYNNEI. Written as DNA, the CDR3 is TGTGCCAGCAGAGTGCGACATGGGGAGACCCAGTACTTC. Protein product: CASRVRHGETQYF.

This clone appeared a few times. The chain recombines TRBV11-2 with TRBJ1-6, with unresolved D. Trimming removed 6 bases from V and 8 bases from J, with 14 bases in between. The CDR3 totals 14 residues. Looked up from germline, CDR1 is SGHAT and CDR2 is FQNNGV. This chain's CDR3 is CASRLTLGDSPLHF. The DNA of the CDR3 is TGTGCCAGCAGACTGACCCTTGGGGATTCACCCCTCCACTTT.

This clone was picked up one time. V is TRBV6-5 and J is TRBJ2-7; D is possibly TRBD1 or TRBD2 (5 bases each). This CDR3 region has 14 residues. Germline V CDR1 and CDR2: MNHEY, SVGAGI. The V gene lost 4 bases and the J gene lost 6 bases, with 16 bases spanning the gap. CDR3 loop: CASSSPGGLAEQYF. CDR3 bases: TGTGCCAGCAGTTCCCCTGGGGGTTTAGCCGAGCAGTACTTC.

Comments on this clone: Other DNA sequences in this specimen translate into the identical CDR3. The chain employs TRBV5-1 and TRBJ2-7, with D tentatively TRBD1 or TRBD2 (5 bases each). Trimming stripped 3 bases from V and 0 bases from J, with 10 bases between. In germline, CDR1 is SGHRS, CDR2 YFSETQ. This CDR3 comprises 14 residues. DNA for the CDR3: TGCGCCAGCAGCTCCGGGACGGTCTCCTACGAGCAGTACTTC. Translating it yields CASSSGTVSYEQYF.

The gene calls are TRBV4-1 and TRBJ1-2; 7 positions match TRBD1. There are 14 residues in the CDR3. The germline gives CDR1 MGHRA, CDR2 YSYEKL. Trimming at V came to 3 bases and at J to 6 bases, leaving 7 bases not matched to a gene. CDR3 coding DNA: TGCGCCAGCAGCCAGTACGGACAGGCGGATGGCTACACCTTC. It yields the protein CASSQYGQADGYTF.

The V call is TRBV7-9, the J call TRBJ2-1, with 9 bases that match TRBD1. The ends lost 4 bases at V and 5 bases at J; junction bases unmatched: 9. The CDR3 length is 16 residues. The germline gives CDR1 SEHNR, CDR2 FQNEAQ (reference sequence). For the CDR3, the DNA is TGTGCCAGCAGCTACGCCCCGGGACAGGGCAACAATGAGCAGTTCTTC. Its translation: CASSYAPGQGNNEQFF.

This chain links TRBV5-4 with TRBJ1-2; weak D call: TRBD1 (5 bases). The CDR3 runs to 13 residues. The germline V gene encodes CDR1 SGHNT and CDR2 YYREEE (reference sequence). V was pared by 3 bases and J by 5 bases, with 11 bases between. This CDR3 reads CASSSPDKYGYTF. CDR3 bases: TGTGCCAGCAGCTCGCCGGACAAGTATGGCTACACCTTC.

The genes are TRBV28 and TRBJ2-7, with D maybe TRBD2 (6 bases). Trimming removed 3 bases at V and 0 bases at J, with 15 bases between. CDR1 and CDR2 from the germline V gene are MDHEN and SYDVKM. The CDR3 totals 16 residues. The CDR3 sequence: CASSFNRGVLSYEQYF. The CDR3 coding sequence is TGTGCCAGCAGTTTTAATCGCGGGGTCCTCTCCTACGAGCAGTACTTC.

Of note for this clone: Other DNA sequences within the sample encode an identical CDR3. The chain couples TRBV6-5 to TRBJ2-2; 9 nucleotides line up with TRBD1. Germline values: CDR1 MNHEY, CDR2 SVGAGI. The CDR3 totals 16 residues. After removal of 0 bases from V and 3 bases from J, the junction contained 2 bases not matched to a gene. The CDR3: CASSYSTGGYTGELFF. The CDR3 region has the DNA TGTGCCAGCAGTTACTCGACAGGGGGGTACACCGGGGAGCTGTTTTTT.

This sequence joins TRBV4-1 and TRBJ1-2; possible D gene TRBD1, 5 bases. Looked up from germline, CDR1 is MGHRA and CDR2 is YSYEKL. V gave up 4 bases and J gave up 7 bases, with 13 bases separating them. This CDR3 has 13 amino acids. The CDR3 loop reads CASSPKTASGYTF. As DNA, the CDR3 is TGCGCCAGCAGCCCAAAGACAGCCTCTGGCTACACCTTC.

The chain recombines TRBV28 with TRBJ2-3; D not resolved. This CDR3 region has 12 residues. The germline CDR1 and CDR2 sequences are MDHEN and SYDVKM. V was trimmed by 3 bases and J by 4 bases, leaving 5 bases between them. CDR3 in DNA: TGTGCCAGCAGTTTCCCGGCAGATACGCAGTATTTT. Its translation is CASSFPADTQYF.